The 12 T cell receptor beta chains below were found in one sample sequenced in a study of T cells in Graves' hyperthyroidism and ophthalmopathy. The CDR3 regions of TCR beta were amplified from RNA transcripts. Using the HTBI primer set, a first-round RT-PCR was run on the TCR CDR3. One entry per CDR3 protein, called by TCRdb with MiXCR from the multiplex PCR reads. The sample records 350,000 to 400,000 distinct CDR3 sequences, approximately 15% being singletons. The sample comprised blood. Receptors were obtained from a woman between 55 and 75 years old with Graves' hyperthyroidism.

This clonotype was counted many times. CDR3 in DNA: TGTGCCAGCAGCTTAGAATGGACAGTATCCCGGTACGAGCAGTACTTC. Residues: CASSLEWTVSRYEQYF. The V gene is TRBV11-2, the J gene TRBJ2-7, with D possibly matching TRBD1 (6 bases). Trimming pared 0 bases from V and 4 bases from J, leaving 16 bases between. Germline V gives CDR1 SGHAT, CDR2 FQNNGV. The CDR3 contains 16 residues.

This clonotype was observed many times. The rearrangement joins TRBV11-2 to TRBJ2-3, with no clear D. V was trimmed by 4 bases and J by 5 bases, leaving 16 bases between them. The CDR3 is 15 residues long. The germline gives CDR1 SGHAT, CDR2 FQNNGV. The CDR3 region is CASSSLKGLVDTQYF. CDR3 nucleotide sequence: TGTGCCAGCAGCTCCCTCAAGGGCCTGGTAGATACGCAGTATTTT.

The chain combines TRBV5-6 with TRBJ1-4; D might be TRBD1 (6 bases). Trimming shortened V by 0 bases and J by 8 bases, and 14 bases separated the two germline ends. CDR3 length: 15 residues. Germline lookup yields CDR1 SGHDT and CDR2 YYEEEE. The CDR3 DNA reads TGTGCCAGCAGCTTGGTGGTGGCAGGGGTAGAAAAACTGTTTTTT. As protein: CASSLVVAGVEKLFF.

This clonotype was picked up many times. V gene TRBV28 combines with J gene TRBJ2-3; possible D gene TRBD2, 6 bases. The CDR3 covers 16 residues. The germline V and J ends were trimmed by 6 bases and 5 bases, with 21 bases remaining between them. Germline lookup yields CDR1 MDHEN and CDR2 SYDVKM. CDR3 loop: CASRPPLPGVGDTQYF. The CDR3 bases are TGTGCCAGCAGACCACCTCTCCCGGGAGTTGGAGATACGCAGTATTTT. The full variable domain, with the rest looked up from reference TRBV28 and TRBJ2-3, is DVKVTQSSRYLVKRTGEKVFLECVQDMDHENMFWYRQDPGLGLRLIYFSYDVKMKEKGDIPEGYSVSREKKERFSLILESASTNQTSMYLCASRPPLPGVGDTQYFGPGTRLTVL.

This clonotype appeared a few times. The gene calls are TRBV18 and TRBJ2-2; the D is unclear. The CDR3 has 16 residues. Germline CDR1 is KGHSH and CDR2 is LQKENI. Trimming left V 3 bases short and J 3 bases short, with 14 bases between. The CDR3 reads CASSPFGPPDTGELFF. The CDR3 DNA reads TGTGCCAGCTCACCCTTTGGTCCGCCCGACACCGGGGAGCTGTTTTTT.

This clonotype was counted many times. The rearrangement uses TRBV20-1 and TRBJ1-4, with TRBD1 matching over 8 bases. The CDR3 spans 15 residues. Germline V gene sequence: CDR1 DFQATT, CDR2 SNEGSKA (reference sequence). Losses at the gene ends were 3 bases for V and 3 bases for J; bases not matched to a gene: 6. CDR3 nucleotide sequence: TGCAGTGCTAGTTCCGCGACAGGGGCTAATGAAAAACTGTTTTTT. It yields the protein CSASSATGANEKLFF.

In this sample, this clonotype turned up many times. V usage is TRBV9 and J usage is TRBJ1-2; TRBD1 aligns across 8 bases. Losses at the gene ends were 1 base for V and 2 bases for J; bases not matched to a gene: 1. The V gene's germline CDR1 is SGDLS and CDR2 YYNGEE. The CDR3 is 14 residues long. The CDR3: CASSVRTGNYGYTF. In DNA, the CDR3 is TGTGCCAGCAGCGTACGGACAGGGAACTATGGCTACACCTTC.

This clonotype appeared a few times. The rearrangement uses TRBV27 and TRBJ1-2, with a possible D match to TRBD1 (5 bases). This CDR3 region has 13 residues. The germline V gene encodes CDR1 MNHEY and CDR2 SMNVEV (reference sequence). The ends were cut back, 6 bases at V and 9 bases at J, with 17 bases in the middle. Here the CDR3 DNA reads TGTGCCAGCAGGCCCTCTGCACAGGCGAGCTACACCTTC. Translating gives CASRPSAQASYTF.

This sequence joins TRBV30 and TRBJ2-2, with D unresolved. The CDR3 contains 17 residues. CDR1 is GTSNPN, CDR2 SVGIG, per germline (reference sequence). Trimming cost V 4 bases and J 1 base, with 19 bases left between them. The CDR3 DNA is TGTGCCTGGACTTCGCCTTACCGGACCGGGAACACCGGGGAGCTGTTTTTT. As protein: CAWTSPYRTGNTGELFF.

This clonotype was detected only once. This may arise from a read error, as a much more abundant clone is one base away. CDR3 DNA: TGTGCCAGCCTAGCGGCAAGCTCCTACGAGCAGTTCTTC. It encodes CASLAASSYEQFF. The chain couples TRBV6-1 to TRBJ2-7; 7 bases map to TRBD2. The end of the DNA is better explained by TRBJ2-1, so the J call may be wrong. The CDR3 is 13 amino acids. The germline CDR1 and CDR2 sequences are MNHNS and SASEGT.

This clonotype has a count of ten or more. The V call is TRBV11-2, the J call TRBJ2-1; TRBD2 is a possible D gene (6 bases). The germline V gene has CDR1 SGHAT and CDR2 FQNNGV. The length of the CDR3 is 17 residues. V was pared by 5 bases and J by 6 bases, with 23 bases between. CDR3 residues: CASSGWVGGIHPNEQFF. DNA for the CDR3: TGTGCCAGCAGCGGGTGGGTCGGCGGGATCCACCCCAATGAGCAGTTCTTC.

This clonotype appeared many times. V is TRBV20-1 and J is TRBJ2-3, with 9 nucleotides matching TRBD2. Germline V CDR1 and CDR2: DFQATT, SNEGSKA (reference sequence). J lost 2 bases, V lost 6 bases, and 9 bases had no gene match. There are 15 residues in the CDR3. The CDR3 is CSAESSGTYTDTQYF. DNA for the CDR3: TGCAGTGCGGAGTCTAGCGGGACTTACACAGATACGCAGTATTTT.